The present TCR beta chain was sequenced within a study of shared clonotypes between healthy human individuals. Study summary: Three men and a couple of women, aged 18 to 49, were donors. Study-wide results and caveats: Specimens sampled were limited to blood, with tissue repertoires likely differing.

The CDR3 is 14 amino acids. Trimming cost V 1 base and J 1 base, with 7 bases left between them. Germline CDR1 SNHLY, CDR2 FYNNEI. Everyone who donated was a Caucasian adult who lived in Nashville, Tennessee. As for this clone: Its antigen is currently unknown.

Assay used: immunoSEQ multiplex PCR; TCRdb lists only in-frame clones, some missing. The sample holds about 2.4 million clones, approximately 90% seen once. The chain uses TRBV2 and TRBJ2-5; D gene ambiguous. This receptor was taken from a man younger than 30 in good health. The sequencing input was naive CD4+ T cells sorted from blood. Subset defined: CD45RA+ positively selected. The CDR3 DNA reads TGTGCCAGCAGTGAAGTCTCGGTCCAAGAGACCCAGTACTTC. Its protein product is CASSEVSVQETQYF. Full variable domain (rest looked up from reference TRBV2 and TRBJ2-5): EPEVTQTPSHQVTQMGQEVILRCVPISNHLYFYWYRQILGQKVEFLVSFYNNEISEKSEIFDDQFSVERPDGSNFTLKIRSTKLEDSAMYFCASSEVSVQETQYFGPGTRLLVL.